Here is one TCR beta chain with its context. The antigen is unknown. Exclusion of a patient resulted from uncontrolled infection, other autoimmune disease, pregnancy or lactation. For the diagnoses, clinical symptoms, serum thyroxine and TRAb, thyroid ultrasound and orbital computed tomography were used. The CDR3 runs to 14 residues. The V gene's germline CDR1 is MNHEY and CDR2 SVGAGI. The V and J ends lost 4 bases and 10 bases, in that order; junction bases with no gene match: 7. The data derive from a study of T cells in Graves' hyperthyroidism and ophthalmopathy. General observations from the study: In blood, most of the thyroid clonotypes expanded above 0.001 were also present. By a 13 V-J model, ophthalmopathy was set apart from stable hyperthyroidism.

The CDR3 regions of TCR beta were amplified from RNA transcripts. The primer set for the first-round RT-PCR of the TCR CDR3 was HTBI. From the multiplex PCR reads, TCRdb called clonotypes with MiXCR, one entry per CDR3 protein. This table has 650,000 to 800,000 distinct CDR3 sequences, 45% appearing once. The V gene is TRBV6-5, the J gene TRBJ1-6, with 7 nucleotides matching TRBD1. The sample consisted of peripheral blood or thyroid tissue (not recorded which). The TCR sequence derives from an adult man with Graves' disease, either hyperthyroidism or ophthalmopathy (not recorded which). This CDR3 is CASSFEQGVSPLHF. In nucleotides, the CDR3 is TGTGCCAGCAGTTTTGAGCAGGGGGTATCACCCCTCCACTTT.